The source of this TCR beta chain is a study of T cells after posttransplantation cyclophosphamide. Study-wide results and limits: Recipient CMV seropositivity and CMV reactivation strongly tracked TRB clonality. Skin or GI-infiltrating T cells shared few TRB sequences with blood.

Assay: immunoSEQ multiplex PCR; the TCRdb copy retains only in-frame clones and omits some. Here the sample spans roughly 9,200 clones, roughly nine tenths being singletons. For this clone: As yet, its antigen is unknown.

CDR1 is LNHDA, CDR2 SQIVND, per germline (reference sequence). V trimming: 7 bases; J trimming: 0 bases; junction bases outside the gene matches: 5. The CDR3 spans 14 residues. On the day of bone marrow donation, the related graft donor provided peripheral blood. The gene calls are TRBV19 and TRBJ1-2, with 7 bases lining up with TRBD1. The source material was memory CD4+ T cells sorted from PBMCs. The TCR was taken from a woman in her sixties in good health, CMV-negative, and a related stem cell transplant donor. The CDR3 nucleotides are TGTGCCAGTACCCCAACAGGGGCTAACTATGGCTACACCTTC. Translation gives CASTPTGANYGYTF.